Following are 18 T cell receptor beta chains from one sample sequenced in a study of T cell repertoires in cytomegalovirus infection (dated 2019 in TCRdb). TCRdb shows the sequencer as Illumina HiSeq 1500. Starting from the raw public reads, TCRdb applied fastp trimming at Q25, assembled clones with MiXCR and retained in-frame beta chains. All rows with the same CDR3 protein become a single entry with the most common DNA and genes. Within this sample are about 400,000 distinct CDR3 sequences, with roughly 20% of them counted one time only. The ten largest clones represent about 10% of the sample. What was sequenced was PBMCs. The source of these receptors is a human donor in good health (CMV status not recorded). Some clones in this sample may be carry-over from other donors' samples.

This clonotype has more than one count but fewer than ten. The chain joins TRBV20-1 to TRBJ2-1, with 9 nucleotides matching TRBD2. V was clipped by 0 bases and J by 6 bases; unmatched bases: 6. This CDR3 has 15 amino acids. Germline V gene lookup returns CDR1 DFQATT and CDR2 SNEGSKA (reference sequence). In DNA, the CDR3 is TGCAGTGCTAGAGATGGGCTAGCGGGAACCAATGAGCAGTTCTTC. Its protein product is CSARDGLAGTNEQFF.

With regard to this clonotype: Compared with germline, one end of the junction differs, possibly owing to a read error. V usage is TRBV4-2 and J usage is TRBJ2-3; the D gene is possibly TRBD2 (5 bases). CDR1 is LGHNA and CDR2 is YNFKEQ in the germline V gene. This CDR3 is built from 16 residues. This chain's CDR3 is CASSQAWAGGTDTQYF. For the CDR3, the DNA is TGCGCCAGCAGCCAAGCCTGGGCGGGTGGCACAGATACGCAGTATTTT.

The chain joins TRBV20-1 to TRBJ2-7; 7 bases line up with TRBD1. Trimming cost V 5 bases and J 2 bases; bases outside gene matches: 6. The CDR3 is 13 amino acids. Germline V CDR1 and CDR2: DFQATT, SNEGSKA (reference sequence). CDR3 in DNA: TGCAGTGCTGAGGACAGGTGGACCTACGAGCAGTACTTC. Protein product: CSAEDRWTYEQYF.

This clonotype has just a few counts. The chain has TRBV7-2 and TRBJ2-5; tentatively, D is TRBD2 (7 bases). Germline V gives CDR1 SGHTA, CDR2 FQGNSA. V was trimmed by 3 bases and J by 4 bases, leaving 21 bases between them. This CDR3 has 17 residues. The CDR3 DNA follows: TGTGCCAGCAGCTTTAGTTTCTCGGGGGGCGCTTCAGAGACCCAGTACTTC. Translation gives CASSFSFSGGASETQYF.

CDR3 DNA sequence: TGTGCCAGCAATCTGCTGATTAATTCACCCCTCCACTTT. Amino acid sequence: CASNLLINSPLHF. The gene calls are TRBV2 and TRBJ1-6; no clear D gene. Trimming took off 7 bases at V and 6 bases at J, with 10 bases between the two ends. This CDR3 is built from 13 residues. Per the germline V gene, CDR1 is SNHLY and CDR2 is FYNNEI.

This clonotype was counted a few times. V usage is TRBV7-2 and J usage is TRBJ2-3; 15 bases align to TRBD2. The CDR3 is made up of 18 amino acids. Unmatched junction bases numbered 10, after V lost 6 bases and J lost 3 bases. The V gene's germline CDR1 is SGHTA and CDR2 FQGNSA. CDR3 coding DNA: TGTGCCAGCAGGGAATGGACTAGCGGGGGGGCTAGGACAGATACGCAGTATTTT. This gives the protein CASREWTSGGARTDTQYF.

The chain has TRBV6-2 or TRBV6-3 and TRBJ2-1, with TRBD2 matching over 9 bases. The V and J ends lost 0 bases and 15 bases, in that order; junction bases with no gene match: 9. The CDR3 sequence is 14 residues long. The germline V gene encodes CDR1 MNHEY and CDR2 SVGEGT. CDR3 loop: CASSYSASGRFRFF. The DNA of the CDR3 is TGTGCCAGCAGTTACTCGGCCAGCGGGAGGTTTAGGTTCTTC.

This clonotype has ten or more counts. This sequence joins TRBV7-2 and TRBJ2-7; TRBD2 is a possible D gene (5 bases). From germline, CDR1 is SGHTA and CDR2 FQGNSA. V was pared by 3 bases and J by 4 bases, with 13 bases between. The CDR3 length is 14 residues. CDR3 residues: CASSFGMREYEQYF. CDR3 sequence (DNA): TGTGCCAGCAGCTTTGGCATGAGGGAGTACGAGCAGTACTTC.

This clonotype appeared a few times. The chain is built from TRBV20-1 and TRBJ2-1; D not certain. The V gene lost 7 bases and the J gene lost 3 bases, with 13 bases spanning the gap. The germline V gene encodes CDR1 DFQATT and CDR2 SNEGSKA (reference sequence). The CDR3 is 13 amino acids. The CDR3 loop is CSVMRAGYNEQFF. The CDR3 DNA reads TGCAGTGTAATGCGAGCAGGCTACAATGAGCAGTTCTTC.

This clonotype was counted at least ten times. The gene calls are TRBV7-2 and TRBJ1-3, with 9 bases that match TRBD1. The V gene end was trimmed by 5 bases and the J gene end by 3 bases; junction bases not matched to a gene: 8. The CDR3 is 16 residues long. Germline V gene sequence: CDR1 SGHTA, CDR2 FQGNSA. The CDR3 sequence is CASSAQGASSGNTIYF. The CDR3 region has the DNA TGTGCCAGCAGCGCACAGGGGGCGTCAAGTGGAAACACCATATATTTT.

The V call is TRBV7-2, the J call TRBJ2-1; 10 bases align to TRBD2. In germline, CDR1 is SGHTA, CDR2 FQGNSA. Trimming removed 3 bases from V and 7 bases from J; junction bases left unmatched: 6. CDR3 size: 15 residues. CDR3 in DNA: TGTGCCAGCAGCTTGAGCGGGGGGGGAGAAAATGAGCAGTTCTTC. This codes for CASSLSGGGENEQFF.

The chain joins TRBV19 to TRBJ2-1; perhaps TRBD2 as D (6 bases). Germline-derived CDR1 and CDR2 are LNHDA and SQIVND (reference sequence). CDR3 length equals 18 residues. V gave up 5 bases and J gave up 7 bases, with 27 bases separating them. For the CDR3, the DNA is TGTGCCAGTAGTCTCCCGACGGTTGGGGGGTTCCCTTTAAATGAGCAGTTCTTC. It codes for CASSLPTVGGFPLNEQFF.

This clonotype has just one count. CDR3 in DNA: TGCAGTGCTACCTTAACAGGGACACTACACAACGGGGAGCTGTTTTTT. Translation gives CSATLTGTLHNGELFF. The gene calls are TRBV20-1 and TRBJ2-2; maybe TRBD1 (6 bases). V dropped 4 bases and J dropped 7 bases, with 22 bases sitting between them. In germline, CDR1 is DFQATT, CDR2 SNEGSKA (reference sequence). This CDR3 comprises 16 residues.

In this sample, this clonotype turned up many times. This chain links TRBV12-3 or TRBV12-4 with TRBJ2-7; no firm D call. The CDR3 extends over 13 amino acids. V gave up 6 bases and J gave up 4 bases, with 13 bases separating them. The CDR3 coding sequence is TGTGCCAGCAGGAATCAAAATTCATACGAGCAGTACTTC. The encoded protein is CASRNQNSYEQYF.

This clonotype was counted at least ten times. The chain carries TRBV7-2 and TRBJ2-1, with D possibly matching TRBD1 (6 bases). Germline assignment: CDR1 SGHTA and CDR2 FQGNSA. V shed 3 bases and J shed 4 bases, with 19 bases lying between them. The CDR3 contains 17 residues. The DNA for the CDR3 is TGTGCCAGCAGCTTTATCAGGGGCGGACTGATTTACAATGAGCAGTTCTTC. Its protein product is CASSFIRGGLIYNEQFF.

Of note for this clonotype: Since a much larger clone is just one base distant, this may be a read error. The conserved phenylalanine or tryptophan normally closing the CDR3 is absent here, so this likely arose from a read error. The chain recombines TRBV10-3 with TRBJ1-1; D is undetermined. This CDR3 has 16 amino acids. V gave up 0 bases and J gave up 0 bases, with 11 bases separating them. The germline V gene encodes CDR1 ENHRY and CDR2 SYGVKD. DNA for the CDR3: TGTGCCATCAGTGAGTCGTCAGGCCTTTTGAACACTGAAGCTTTCTTA. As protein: CAISESSGLLNTEAFL.

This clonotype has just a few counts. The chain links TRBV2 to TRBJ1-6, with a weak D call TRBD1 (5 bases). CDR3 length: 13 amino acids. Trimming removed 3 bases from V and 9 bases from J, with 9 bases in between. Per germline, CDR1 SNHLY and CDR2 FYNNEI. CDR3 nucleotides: TGTGCCAGCAGTGATGAAGGGGCTTCACCCCTCCACTTT. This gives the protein CASSDEGASPLHF.

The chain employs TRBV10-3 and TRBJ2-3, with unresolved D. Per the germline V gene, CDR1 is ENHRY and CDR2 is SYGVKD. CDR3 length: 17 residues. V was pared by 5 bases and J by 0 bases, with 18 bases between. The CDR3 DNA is TGTGCCATCAGTCCAAGTAATAGCCCAGCGAGCACAGATACGCAGTATTTT. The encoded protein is CAISPSNSPASTDTQYF.